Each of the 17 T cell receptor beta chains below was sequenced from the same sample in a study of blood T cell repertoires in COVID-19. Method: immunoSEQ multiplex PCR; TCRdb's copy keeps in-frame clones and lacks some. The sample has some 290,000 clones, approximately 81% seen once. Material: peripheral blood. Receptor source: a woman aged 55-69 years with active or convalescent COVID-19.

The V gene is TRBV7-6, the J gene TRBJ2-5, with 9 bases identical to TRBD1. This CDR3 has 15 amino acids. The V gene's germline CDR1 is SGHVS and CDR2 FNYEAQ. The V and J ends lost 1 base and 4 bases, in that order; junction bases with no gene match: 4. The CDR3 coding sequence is TGTGCCAGCAGCTTAGTTGGGACAGGGTCAGAGACCCAGTACTTC. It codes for CASSLVGTGSETQYF.

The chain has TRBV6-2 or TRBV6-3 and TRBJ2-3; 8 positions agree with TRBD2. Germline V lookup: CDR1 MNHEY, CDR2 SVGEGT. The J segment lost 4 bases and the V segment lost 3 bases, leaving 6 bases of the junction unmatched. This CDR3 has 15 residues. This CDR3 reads CASSYAGGLPDTQYF. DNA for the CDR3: TGTGCCAGCAGTTATGCGGGGGGCCTTCCAGATACGCAGTATTTT.

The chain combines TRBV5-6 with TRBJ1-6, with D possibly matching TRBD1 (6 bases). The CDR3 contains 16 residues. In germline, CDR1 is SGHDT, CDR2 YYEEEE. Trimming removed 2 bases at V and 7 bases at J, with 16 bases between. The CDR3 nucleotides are TGTGCCAGCAGCTTTTTCGCAGGGGTAATGAATTCACCCCTCCACTTT. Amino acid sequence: CASSFFAGVMNSPLHF.

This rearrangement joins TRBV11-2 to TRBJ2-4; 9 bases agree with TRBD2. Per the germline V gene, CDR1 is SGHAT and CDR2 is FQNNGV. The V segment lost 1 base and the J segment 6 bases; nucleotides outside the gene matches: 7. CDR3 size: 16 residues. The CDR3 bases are TGTGCCAGCAGCTTAGCGGCGGGGGGGCCGGGAAACATTCAGTACTTC. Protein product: CASSLAAGGPGNIQYF.

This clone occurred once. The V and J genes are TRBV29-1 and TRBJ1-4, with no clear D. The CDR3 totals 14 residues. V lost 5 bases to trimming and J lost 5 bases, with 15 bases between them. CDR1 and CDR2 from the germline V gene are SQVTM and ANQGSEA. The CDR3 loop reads CSVSLGVKNEKLFF. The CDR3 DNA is TGCAGCGTTTCATTGGGCGTTAAAAATGAAAAACTGTTTTTT.

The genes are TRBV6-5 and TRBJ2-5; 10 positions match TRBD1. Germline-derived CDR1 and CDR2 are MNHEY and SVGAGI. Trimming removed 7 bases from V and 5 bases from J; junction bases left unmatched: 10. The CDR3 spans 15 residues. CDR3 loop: CASKSVTGGSETQYF. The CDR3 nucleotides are TGTGCCAGCAAGTCAGTGACAGGGGGCTCGGAGACCCAGTACTTC.

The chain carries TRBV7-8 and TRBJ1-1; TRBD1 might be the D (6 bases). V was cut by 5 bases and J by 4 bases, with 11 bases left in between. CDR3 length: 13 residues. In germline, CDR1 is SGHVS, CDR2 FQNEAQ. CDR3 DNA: TGTGCCAGCAGCCGGGCAGGGGTCACTGAAGCTTTCTTT. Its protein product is CASSRAGVTEAFF.

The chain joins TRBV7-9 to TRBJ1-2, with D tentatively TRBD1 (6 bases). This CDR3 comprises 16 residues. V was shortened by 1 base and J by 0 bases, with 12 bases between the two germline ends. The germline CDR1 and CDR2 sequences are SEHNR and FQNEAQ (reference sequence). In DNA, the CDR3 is TGTGCCAGCAGCTTAGTAGGGCAGGGGACTAACTATGGCTACACCTTC. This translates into CASSLVGQGTNYGYTF.

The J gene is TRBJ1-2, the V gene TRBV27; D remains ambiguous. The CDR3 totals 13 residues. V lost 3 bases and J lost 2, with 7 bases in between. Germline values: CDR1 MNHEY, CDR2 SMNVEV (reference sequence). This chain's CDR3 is CASSFNINYGYTF. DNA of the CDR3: TGTGCCAGCAGTTTTAATATAAACTATGGCTACACCTTC.

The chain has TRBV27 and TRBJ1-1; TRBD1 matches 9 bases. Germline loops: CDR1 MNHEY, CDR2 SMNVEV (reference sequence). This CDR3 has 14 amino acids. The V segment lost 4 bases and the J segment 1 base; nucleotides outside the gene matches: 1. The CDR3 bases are TGTGCCAGCAGTTGGGGACAGGGGAACACTGAAGCTTTCTTT. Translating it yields CASSWGQGNTEAFF.

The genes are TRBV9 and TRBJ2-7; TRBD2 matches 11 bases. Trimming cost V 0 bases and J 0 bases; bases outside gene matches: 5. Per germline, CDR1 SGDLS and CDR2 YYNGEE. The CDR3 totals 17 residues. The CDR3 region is CASSVGASGGPSYEQYF. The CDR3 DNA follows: TGTGCCAGCAGCGTAGGGGCTAGCGGGGGGCCCTCCTACGAGCAGTACTTC.

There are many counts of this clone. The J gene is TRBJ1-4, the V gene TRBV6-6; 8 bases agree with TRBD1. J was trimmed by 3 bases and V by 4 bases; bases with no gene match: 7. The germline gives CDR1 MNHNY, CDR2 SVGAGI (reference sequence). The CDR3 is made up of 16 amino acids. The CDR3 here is CASSSDRTGSNEKLFF. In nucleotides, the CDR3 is TGTGCCAGCAGTTCGGACAGGACAGGGTCTAATGAAAAACTGTTTTTT.

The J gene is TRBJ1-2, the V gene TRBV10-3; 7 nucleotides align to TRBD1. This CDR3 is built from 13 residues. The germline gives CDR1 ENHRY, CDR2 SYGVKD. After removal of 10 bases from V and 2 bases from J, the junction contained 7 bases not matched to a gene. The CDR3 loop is CATNRGQNYGYTF. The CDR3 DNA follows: TGTGCCACGAACAGGGGTCAAAACTATGGCTACACCTTC.

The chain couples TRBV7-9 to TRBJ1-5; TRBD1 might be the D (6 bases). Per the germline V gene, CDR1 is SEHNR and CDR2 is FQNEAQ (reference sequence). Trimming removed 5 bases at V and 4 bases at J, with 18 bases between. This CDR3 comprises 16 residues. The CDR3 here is CASSRYPGAGNQPQHF. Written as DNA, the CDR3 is TGTGCCAGCAGCCGCTACCCAGGGGCCGGTAATCAGCCCCAGCATTTT.

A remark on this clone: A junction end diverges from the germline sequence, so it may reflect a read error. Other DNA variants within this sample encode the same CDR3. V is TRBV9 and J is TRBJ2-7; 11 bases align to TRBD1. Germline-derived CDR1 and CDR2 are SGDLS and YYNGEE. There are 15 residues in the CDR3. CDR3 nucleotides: TGTGCCAGCAGCGTGGGACAGGGGGGTGCCTACGAGCAGTATTTC. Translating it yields CASSVGQGGAYEQYF.

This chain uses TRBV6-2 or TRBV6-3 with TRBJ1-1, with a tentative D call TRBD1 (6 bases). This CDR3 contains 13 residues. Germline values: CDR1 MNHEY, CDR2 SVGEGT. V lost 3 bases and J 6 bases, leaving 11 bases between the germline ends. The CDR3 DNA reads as TGTGCCAGCAGTTATTCGACAGGCGCTGAAGCTTTCTTT. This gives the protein CASSYSTGAEAFF.

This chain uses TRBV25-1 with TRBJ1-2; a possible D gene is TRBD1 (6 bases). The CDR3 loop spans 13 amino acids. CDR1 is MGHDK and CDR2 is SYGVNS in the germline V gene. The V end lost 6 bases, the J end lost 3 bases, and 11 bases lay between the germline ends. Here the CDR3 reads CASRVGGDYGYTF. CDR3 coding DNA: TGTGCCAGCAGGGTAGGGGGAGACTATGGCTACACCTTC.